Reported below is one T cell receptor (beta chain). The data were obtained in a study of radiation and T cells in renal cell carcinoma. Sequencing was performed with immunoSEQ multiplex PCR; in TCRdb, only in-frame clones are kept and a portion is missing. The table lists under 150,000 clones, approximately 78% of them singletons, with 1.5% to 2% in the top ten. V lost 3 bases to trimming and J lost 3 bases, with 11 bases between them. The CDR3 has 15 amino acids. The germline gives CDR1 LNHNV, CDR2 YYDKDF (reference sequence). Time point given: blood 2 weeks post-SBRT. Stated treatment: 15 Gy SBRT to primary tumor, nephrectomy 4 weeks later.

The TCR originated in a woman in her sixties or seventies with renal cell carcinoma. Sequencing was performed on blood, taken from a patient whose treatment included radiotherapy and nephrectomy. The J gene is TRBJ2-2, the V gene TRBV15; a weak D match, TRBD2 (7 bases). Here the CDR3 DNA reads TGTGCCACCAGCAGGGGGGGGCCAGACACCGGGGAGCTGTTTTTT. Its protein product is CATSRGGPDTGELFF.